This T cell receptor beta chain comes out of a study of T cell responses to AZD1222 COVID-19 vaccine. Background on the study: Analyses pooled second doses at about 4 or about 12 weeks.

The study, taken as a whole, reports: Just a handful of people given AZD1222 tested seropositive at baseline. The sample set comprised mostly white British donors with more females, and clonal diversity was possibly underestimated.

The V gene lost 6 bases and the J gene lost 8 bases, with 16 bases spanning the gap. The CDR3 totals 14 residues. The V gene's germline CDR1 is MGHDK and CDR2 SYGVNS. There are a few counts of this clone. Its antigen is unidentified. This table comes from immunoSEQ multiplex PCR, and its TCRdb copy is limited to in-frame clones, with some not included. The sample records nearly 90,000 clones, 70% to 90% being singletons. The source material was peripheral blood, sampled on day 0 of AZD1222 vaccination. This sequence originates from an adult in good health. The chain combines TRBV25-1 with TRBJ1-4, with D perhaps matching TRBD1 (6 bases). DNA of the CDR3: TGTGCCAGCAGAGGACAGTCATGGAAGGAAAAACTGTTTTTT. This sequence encodes CASRGQSWKEKLFF.